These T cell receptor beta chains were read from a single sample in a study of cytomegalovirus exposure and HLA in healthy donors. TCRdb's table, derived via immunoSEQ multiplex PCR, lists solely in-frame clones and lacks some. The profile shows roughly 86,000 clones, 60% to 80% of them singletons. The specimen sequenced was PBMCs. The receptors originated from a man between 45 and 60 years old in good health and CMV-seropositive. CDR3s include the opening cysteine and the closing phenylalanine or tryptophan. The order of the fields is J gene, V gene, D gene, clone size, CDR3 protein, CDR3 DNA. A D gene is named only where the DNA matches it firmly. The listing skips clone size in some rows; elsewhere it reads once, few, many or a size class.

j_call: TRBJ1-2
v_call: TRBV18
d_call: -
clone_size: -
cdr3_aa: CASSPSGITPYGYTF
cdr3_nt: TGTGCCAGCTCACCATCCGGGATTACCCCCTATGGCTACACCTTC

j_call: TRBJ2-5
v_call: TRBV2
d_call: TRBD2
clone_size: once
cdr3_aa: CASSERGGFKETQYF
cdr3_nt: TGTGCCAGCAGTGAACGCGGGGGGTTTAAAGAGACCCAGTACTTC

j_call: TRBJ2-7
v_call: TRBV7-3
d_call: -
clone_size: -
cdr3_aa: CASSLMGGQSSYEQYF
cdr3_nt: TGTGCCAGCAGCTTAATGGGGGGACAGAGCTCCTACGAGCAGTACTTC

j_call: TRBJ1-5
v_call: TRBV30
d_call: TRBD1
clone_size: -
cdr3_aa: CAWSATGQGFTQPQNF
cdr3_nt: TGTGCCTGGAGTGCCACGGGACAGGGGTTTACTCAGCCCCAGAATTTT

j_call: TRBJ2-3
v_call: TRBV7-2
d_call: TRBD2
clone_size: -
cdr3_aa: CASTLVGGSTDTQYF
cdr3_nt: TGTGCCAGCACTCTCGTGGGGGGGAGCACAGATACGCAGTATTTT

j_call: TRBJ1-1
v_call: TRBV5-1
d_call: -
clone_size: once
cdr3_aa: CASSLPGDTEAFF
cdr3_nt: TGCGCCAGCAGTTTACCGGGGGACACTGAAGCTTTCTTT

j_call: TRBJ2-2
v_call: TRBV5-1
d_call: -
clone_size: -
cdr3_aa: CASSSKTENTGELFF
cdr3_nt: TGCGCCAGCAGCTCAAAGACAGAGAACACCGGGGAGCTGTTTTTT

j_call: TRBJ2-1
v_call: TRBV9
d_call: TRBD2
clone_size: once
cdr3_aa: CASSPRLAGGREQFF
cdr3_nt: TGTGCCAGCAGCCCTCGACTAGCGGGGGGGCGGGAGCAGTTCTTC

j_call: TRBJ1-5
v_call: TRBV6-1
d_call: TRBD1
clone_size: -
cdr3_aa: CASSERTGGNQPQHF
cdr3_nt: TGTGCCAGCAGTGAACGGACAGGGGGCAATCAGCCCCAGCATTTT

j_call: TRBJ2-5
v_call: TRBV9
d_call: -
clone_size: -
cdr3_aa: CASSPQGQGRQTQYF
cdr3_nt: TGTGCCAGCAGCCCTCAAGGGCAGGGCCGCCAGACCCAGTACTTC

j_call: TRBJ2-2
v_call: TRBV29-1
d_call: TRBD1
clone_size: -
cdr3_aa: CSATGQGGPSGELFF
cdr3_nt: TGCAGCGCTACGGGACAAGGGGGCCCAAGCGGGGAGCTGTTTTTT

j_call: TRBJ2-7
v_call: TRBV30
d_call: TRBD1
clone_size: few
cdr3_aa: CAWSAWDRVNEQYF
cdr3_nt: TGTGCCTGGAGTGCGTGGGACAGGGTCAACGAGCAGTACTTC

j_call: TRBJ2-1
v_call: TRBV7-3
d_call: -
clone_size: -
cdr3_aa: CASSADTHSYNEQFF
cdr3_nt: TGTGCCAGCAGCGCTGACACACATTCCTACAATGAGCAGTTCTTC

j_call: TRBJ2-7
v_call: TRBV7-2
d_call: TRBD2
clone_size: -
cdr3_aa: CASSLRVGGGYEQYF
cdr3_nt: TGTGCCAGCAGCTTAAGGGTGGGGGGGGGTTACGAGCAGTACTTC

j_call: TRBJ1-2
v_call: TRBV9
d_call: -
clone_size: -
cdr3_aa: CASSVGGGDYGYTF
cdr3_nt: TGTGCCAGCAGCGTAGGGGGGGGAGACTATGGCTACACCTTC

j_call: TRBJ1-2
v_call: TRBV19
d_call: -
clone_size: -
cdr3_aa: CASSILTFTLPSYGYTF
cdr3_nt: TGTGCCAGTAGTATCCTGACATTTACCCTCCCCTCGTATGGCTACACCTTC

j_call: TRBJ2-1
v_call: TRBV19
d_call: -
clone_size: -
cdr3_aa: CASSMLVAYNEQFF
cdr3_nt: TGTGCCAGTAGTATGCTAGTGGCCTACAATGAGCAGTTCTTC

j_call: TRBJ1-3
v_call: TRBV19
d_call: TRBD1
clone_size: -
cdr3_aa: CGSGQNSGNTIYF
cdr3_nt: TGTGGCTCGGGACAGAACTCTGGAAACACCATATATTTT

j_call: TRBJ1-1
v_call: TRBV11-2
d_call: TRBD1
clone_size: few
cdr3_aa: CASSSGQGTTLNTEAFF
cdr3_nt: TGTGCCAGCAGCTCAGGACAGGGGACTACCTTGAACACTGAAGCTTTCTTT

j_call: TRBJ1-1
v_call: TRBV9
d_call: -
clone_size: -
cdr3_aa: CASSVLLGTEAFF
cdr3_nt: TGTGCCAGCAGCGTCCTACTAGGTACTGAAGCTTTCTTT

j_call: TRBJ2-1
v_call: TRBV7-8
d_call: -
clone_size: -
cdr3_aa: CASNLAQGGLDEQFF
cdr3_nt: TGTGCCAGCAACTTGGCCCAGGGGGGTTTGGATGAGCAGTTCTTC

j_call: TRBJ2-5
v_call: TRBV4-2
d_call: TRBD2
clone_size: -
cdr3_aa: CASSRGTSGGAGQETQYF
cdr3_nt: TGTGCCAGCAGCCGGGGGACTAGCGGGGGGGCGGGCCAAGAGACCCAGTACTTC

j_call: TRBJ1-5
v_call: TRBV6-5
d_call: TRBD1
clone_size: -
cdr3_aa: CASSYGQGGQPQHF
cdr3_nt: TGTGCCAGCAGTTACGGGCAGGGGGGCCAGCCCCAGCATTTT

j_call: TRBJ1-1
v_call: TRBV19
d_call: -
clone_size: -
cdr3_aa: CASTEVGWEDTEAFF
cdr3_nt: TGTGCCAGTACCGAAGTTGGCTGGGAGGACACTGAAGCTTTCTTT

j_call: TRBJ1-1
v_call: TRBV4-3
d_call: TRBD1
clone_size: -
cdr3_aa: CASRPGQGGKAFF
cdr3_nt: TGCGCCAGCAGGCCGGGACAGGGGGGAAAAGCTTTCTTT

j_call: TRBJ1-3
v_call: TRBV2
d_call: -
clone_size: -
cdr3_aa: CASMEDSGNTIYF
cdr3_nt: TGTGCCAGCATGGAGGACAGTGGAAACACCATATATTTT

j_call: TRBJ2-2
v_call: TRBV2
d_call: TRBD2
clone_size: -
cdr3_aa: CASRQSGGAFTGELFF
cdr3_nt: TGTGCCAGCAGGCAAAGCGGGGGGGCCTTTACCGGGGAGCTGTTTTTT

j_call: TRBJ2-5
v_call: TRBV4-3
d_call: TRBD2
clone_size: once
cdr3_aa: CASSQDNRGGAWETQYF
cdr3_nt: TGCGCCAGCAGCCAAGATAATCGCGGGGGGGCCTGGGAGACCCAGTACTTC

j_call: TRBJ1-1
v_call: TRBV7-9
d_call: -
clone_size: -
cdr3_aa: CASSVRGVGKKENTEAFF
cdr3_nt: TGTGCCAGCAGCGTTAGAGGTGTAGGTAAAAAGGAGAACACTGAAGCTTTCTTT

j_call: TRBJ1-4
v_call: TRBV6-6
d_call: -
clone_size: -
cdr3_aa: CASSSTDATNEKLFF
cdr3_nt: TGTGCCAGCAGTTCTACAGATGCAACTAATGAAAAACTGTTTTTT

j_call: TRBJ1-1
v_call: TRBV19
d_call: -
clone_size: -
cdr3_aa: CASSIMTGNTEAFF
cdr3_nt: TGTGCCAGTAGTATAATGACAGGGAACACTGAAGCTTTCTTT

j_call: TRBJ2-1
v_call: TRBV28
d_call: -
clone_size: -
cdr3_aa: CASSPGGGGEQFF
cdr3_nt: TGTGCCAGCAGCCCGGGGGGCGGGGGTGAGCAGTTCTTC

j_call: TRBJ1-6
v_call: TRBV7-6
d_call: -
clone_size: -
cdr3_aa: CASRNGSESPLHF
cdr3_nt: TGTGCCAGCAGAAACGGTAGTGAATCACCCCTCCACTTT

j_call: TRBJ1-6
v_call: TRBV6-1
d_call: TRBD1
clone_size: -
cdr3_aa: CASSGDRGNSPLHF
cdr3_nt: TGTGCCAGCAGCGGTGACAGGGGGAATTCACCCCTCCACTTT

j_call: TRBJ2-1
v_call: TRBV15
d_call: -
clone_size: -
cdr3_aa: CATSPTGGGNEQFF
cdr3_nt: TGTGCCACCAGCCCTACGGGGGGCGGAAATGAGCAGTTCTTC

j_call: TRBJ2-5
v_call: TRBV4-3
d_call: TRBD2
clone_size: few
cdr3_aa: CASSQGSGVQETQYF
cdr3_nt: TGCGCCAGCAGCCAGGGTAGCGGGGTTCAAGAGACCCAGTACTTC

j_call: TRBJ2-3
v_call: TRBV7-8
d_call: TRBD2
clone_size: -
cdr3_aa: CASAAIERGGQDTQYF
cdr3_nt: TGTGCCAGCGCGGCGATCGAGCGGGGGGGCCAAGATACGCAGTATTTT

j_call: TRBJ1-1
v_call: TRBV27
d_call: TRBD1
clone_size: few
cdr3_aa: CASSSEGQGTEAFF
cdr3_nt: TGTGCCAGCAGTTCAGAAGGACAGGGGACTGAAGCTTTCTTT

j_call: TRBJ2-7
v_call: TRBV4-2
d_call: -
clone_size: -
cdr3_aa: CASSQDDSSYEQYF
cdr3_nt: TGTGCCAGCAGCCAAGATGACAGCTCCTACGAGCAGTACTTC

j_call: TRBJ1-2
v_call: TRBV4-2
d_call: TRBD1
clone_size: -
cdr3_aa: CASSFQGADGYTF
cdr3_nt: TGTGCCAGCAGTTTCCAGGGGGCTGACGGCTACACCTTC

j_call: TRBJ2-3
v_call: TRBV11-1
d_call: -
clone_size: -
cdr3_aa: CASQQEGAQDTQYF
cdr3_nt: TGTGCCAGTCAGCAGGAAGGTGCACAGGATACGCAGTATTTT

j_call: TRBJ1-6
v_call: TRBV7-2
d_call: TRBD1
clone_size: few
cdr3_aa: CASSNGQGARSPLHF
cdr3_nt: TGTGCCAGCAGCAACGGACAGGGGGCTCGGTCACCCCTCCACTTT

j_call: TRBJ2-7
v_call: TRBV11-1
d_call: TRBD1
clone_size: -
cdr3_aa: CASSFGQGVYEQYF
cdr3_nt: TGTGCCAGCAGCTTTGGACAGGGGGTATACGAGCAGTACTTC

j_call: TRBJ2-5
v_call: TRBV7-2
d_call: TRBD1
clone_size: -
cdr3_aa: CASSSGQRRETQYF
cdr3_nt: TGTGCCAGCAGCTCGGGACAGCGGCGAGAGACCCAGTACTTC

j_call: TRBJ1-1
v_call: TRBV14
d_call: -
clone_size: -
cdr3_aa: CATSRTMNTEAFF
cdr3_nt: TGTGCCACGTCGCGCACTATGAACACTGAAGCTTTCTTT